This TCR beta chain was profiled in a study of CD8 T cells in ankylosing spondylitis. Overall study results and limits: Seemingly distinctive of ankylosing spondylitis blood was a TCR beta motif formed by eight highly homologous variants. Clones linked to disease were reported to show significant enrichment in matched ankylosing spondylitis synovial fluid. Disease-linked clones had a CD8+ phenotype and relatively low frequency in peripheral blood.

Quantitative 5'-RACE with molecular barcodes generated TCR beta libraries. TCRdb reprocessed the 5' RACE reads with MiXCR, giving one entry per CDR3 protein. Of approximately 340,000 distinct CDR3 sequences in the sample, roughly 15% are singletons; the top ten hold about 1%. This clonotype was seen a handful of times. Its antigen is unidentified. The CDR3 has 15 residues. Germline trimming cut 2 bases from V and 6 bases from J; bases unmatched to any gene: 8. Germline CDR1 is MGHRA and CDR2 is YSYEKL. This receptor was identified in a male donor with ankylosing spondylitis or in good health (not recorded which). The sequenced sample was blood, either unsorted or a sorted T cell fraction (not recorded which). V gene TRBV4-1 combines with J gene TRBJ1-1; TRBD1 matches 8 bases. The CDR3 loop reads CASSQRQGARAEAFF. The CDR3 bases are TGCGCCAGCAGCCAAAGGCAGGGGGCTAGGGCTGAAGCTTTCTTT.